The source of this T cell receptor (beta chain) is a study of metastatic and nonmetastatic thyroid tumors. CDR1 and CDR2 (germline): MGHDK, SYGVNS. CDR3 length: 15 amino acids. This clone appeared a few times. One junction end does not reproduce the germline sequence, and a read error may be involved. TCRdb reanalyzed the PCR reads via MiXCR. Of more than 20,000 clones in the sample, roughly 22% were seen once. Every patient was untreated before thyroid surgery. The clonotype was recovered from a female donor with papillary thyroid cancer or a benign thyroid nodule (not recorded which). Some clones in this sample may be carry-over from other donors' samples. J is TRBJ2-2 and V is TRBV25-1, with 10 bases identical to TRBD1. The sequenced sample consisted of blood. The CDR3, as DNA: TGTGCCATCAGTACCGGGACAGGGGATTCCGTGGAGCTGTTTTTT. Protein product: CAISTGTGDSVELFF. Combining the CDR3 with reference TRBV25-1 and TRBJ2-2 gives the whole variable domain EADIYQTPRYLVIGTGKKITLECSQTMGHDKMYWYQQDPGMELHLIHYSYGVNSTEKGDLSSESTVSRIRTEHFPLTLESARPSHTSQYLCAISTGTGDSVELFFGEGSRLTVL.